Presented here are 29 T cell receptor beta chains from one specimen sequenced in a study of cytotoxic CD8 clonotypes in ibrutinib-treated CLL (dated by TCRdb to the early 2020s). The time point label corresponds to: 12 months on ibrutinib. Libraries were prepared through the immunoSEQ multiplex PCR assay. TCRdb took over this immuneACCESS table, retaining in-frame rearrangements with V and J assigned. Such tables are incomplete; in checked studies, under half of the missing clones stem from an unresolved V gene, and the remainder is unexplained. For this sample the table gives about 49,000 clones, of which approximately 50% were detected only once. The ten largest clones take up about 33% of the sample. The sequencing here drew on PBMCs, taken after 12 months of ibrutinib treatment. The receptors were gathered from a human donor with chronic lymphocytic leukemia.

Here the CDR3 DNA reads TGTGCCATCAGTGAGTCGCCGACCGCGGCCGGGGAGCTGTTTTTT. Protein product: CAISESPTAAGELFF. This chain links TRBV10-3 with TRBJ2-2; no definite D call. The CDR3 loop spans 15 amino acids. V dropped 0 bases and J dropped 6 bases, with 11 bases sitting between them. Germline lookup yields CDR1 ENHRY and CDR2 SYGVKD.

V and J are TRBV11-2 and TRBJ2-3; no firm D call. Germline V gene sequence: CDR1 SGHAT, CDR2 FQNNGV. This CDR3 contains 13 residues. Between the trimmed V and J ends, which lost 5 bases and 7 bases, there was a span of 13 bases. CDR3 residues: CASSPQIRNTQYF. The CDR3 DNA reads as TGTGCCAGCAGCCCCCAAATCCGGAATACGCAGTATTTT.

The J gene is TRBJ2-7, the V gene TRBV29-1; TRBD1 matches at 7 bases. V lost 1 base, J lost 5 bases, and 8 bases stayed unmatched. This CDR3 is built from 14 residues. Germline CDR1 and CDR2: SQVTM and ANQGSEA. The CDR3 loop is CSVEGQGVPHEQYF. For the CDR3, the DNA is TGCAGCGTTGAAGGGCAGGGGGTCCCCCACGAGCAGTACTTC.

V and J are TRBV5-1 and TRBJ2-3; D unresolved. Germline V CDR1 and CDR2: SGHRS, YFSETQ. This CDR3 is built from 14 residues. The germline V and J ends were trimmed by 1 base and 4 bases, with 10 bases remaining between them. The CDR3 DNA follows: TGCGCCAGCAGCTTGAACATTCAAGCAGATACGCAGTATTTT. This codes for CASSLNIQADTQYF.

V usage is TRBV5-6 and J usage is TRBJ1-5; no firm D call. This CDR3 region has 13 residues. The V end lost 0 bases, the J end lost 7 bases, and 8 bases lay between the germline ends. Germline V gene data show CDR1 as SGHDT and CDR2 as YYEEEE. For the CDR3, the DNA is TGTGCCAGCAGCTTGGATCGGGAACAGCCCCAGCATTTT. Translating gives CASSLDREQPQHF.

In DNA form, the CDR3 reads TGTGCCAGCAGTCCGGGACGTGAGGCAGATACGCAGTATTTT. As protein: CASSPGREADTQYF. This sequence joins TRBV27 and TRBJ2-3; D is possibly TRBD1 or TRBD2 (5 bases each). Germline CDR1 and CDR2: MNHEY and SMNVEV (reference sequence). The V end lost 5 bases, the J end lost 4 bases, and 13 bases lay between the germline ends. The CDR3 is made up of 14 amino acids.

As concerns this clone: Different DNA sequences within this sample yield the same CDR3. The chain employs TRBV5-1 and TRBJ2-7; 16 nucleotides agree with TRBD2. Germline V lookup: CDR1 SGHRS, CDR2 YFSETQ. V shed 4 bases and J 7 bases; nucleotides not matched to a gene: 11. The CDR3 runs to 17 residues. In nucleotides, the CDR3 is TGCGCCAGCAGCGGGGGACTAGCGGGAGGGCCTTCTAGGGAGCAGTACTTC. This encodes CASSGGLAGGPSREQYF.

The CDR3 DNA is TGTGCCACCAGCCCCCGCGCGGGAAACATTCAGTACTTC. It translates to CATSPRAGNIQYF. The chain uses TRBV15 and TRBJ2-4, with D perhaps TRBD2 (5 bases). The CDR3 extends over 13 amino acids. Trimming removed 5 bases from V and 6 bases from J, with 11 bases in between. The germline gives CDR1 LNHNV, CDR2 YYDKDF (reference sequence).

The chain is built from TRBV30 and TRBJ1-3; D not resolved. The CDR3 contains 12 residues. Trimming removed 8 bases at V and 6 bases at J, with 14 bases between. CDR1 is GTSNPN, CDR2 SVGIG, per germline (reference sequence). CDR3 in amino acids: CARTDGENTIYF. DNA for the CDR3: TGTGCCCGTACGGACGGTGAAAACACCATATATTTT.

CDR3 DNA sequence: TGTGCCAGCAGCGTGGGGAGGGACAGGGGGCATTACGAGCAGTACTTC. Translated, it gives CASSVGRDRGHYEQYF. The chain uses TRBV9 and TRBJ2-7, with 12 bases fitting TRBD1. The CDR3 covers 16 residues. The trim removed 2 bases at V and 4 bases at J, leaving 7 bases unmatched. Germline V gene data show CDR1 as SGDLS and CDR2 as YYNGEE.

In this sample, this clone turned up many times. V is TRBV2 and J is TRBJ1-6; D uncertain. This CDR3 contains 15 residues. V was pared by 1 base and J by 7 bases, with 11 bases between. Germline CDR1 SNHLY, CDR2 FYNNEI. DNA for the CDR3: TGTGCCAGCAGTGAAGTGGTAATGGTGAATTCACCCCTCCACTTT. This translates into CASSEVVMVNSPLHF.

This clone has more than one count but fewer than ten. The V call is TRBV28, the J call TRBJ1-3, with a weak D call TRBD1 (5 bases). This CDR3 has 16 residues. V lost 6 bases and J 1 base, leaving 16 bases between the germline ends. Germline lookup yields CDR1 MDHEN and CDR2 SYDVKM. CDR3 bases: TGTGCCAGCAGCCGTGCGTTGGGGGAATCTGGAAACACCATATATTTT. Residues: CASSRALGESGNTIYF.

V gene TRBV29-1 combines with J gene TRBJ2-1; D is possibly TRBD2 (7 bases). Germline values: CDR1 SQVTM, CDR2 ANQGSEA. With 6 bases removed from V and 6 bases from J, the gap between germline ends came to 18 bases. The CDR3 totals 14 residues. CDR3 nucleotides: TGCAGCGTCGCGTATCGCGGGGGCACCAATGAGCAGTTCTTC. Translated, it gives CSVAYRGGTNEQFF.

This clone has a count of ten or more. The chain uses TRBV15 and TRBJ2-5, with 9 nucleotides matching TRBD1. This CDR3 spans 16 amino acids. V was pared by 3 bases and J by 6 bases, with 11 bases of the junction left unmatched. The V gene's germline CDR1 is LNHNV and CDR2 YYDKDF (reference sequence). The CDR3 coding sequence is TGTGCCACCAGCAGGAAGGGCACAGGGGGCGCAAAGACCCAGTACTTC. Amino acid sequence: CATSRKGTGGAKTQYF.

This rearrangement joins TRBV5-1 to TRBJ1-1, with D possibly matching TRBD1 (6 bases). The CDR3 loop spans 13 amino acids. V was cut by 4 bases and J by 5 bases, with 12 bases left in between. Germline V lookup: CDR1 SGHRS, CDR2 YFSETQ. CDR3 bases: TGCGCCAGCAGCCAGACAGGTGGGACTGAAGCTTTCTTT. Its translation is CASSQTGGTEAFF.

This clone was observed a few times. CDR3 loop: CASRGTNEKLFF. DNA for the CDR3: TGTGCCAGCAGGGGAACTAATGAAAAACTGTTTTTT. The V and J genes are TRBV28 and TRBJ1-4; D not certain. This CDR3 contains 12 residues. Germline V gene sequence: CDR1 MDHEN, CDR2 SYDVKM. V shed 6 bases and J shed 1 base, with 3 bases lying between them.

This clone was seen more than once but under ten times. V and J are TRBV6-1 and TRBJ2-7; 7 bases line up with TRBD1. V lost 9 bases and J lost 3; bases outside the gene matches: 8. CDR3 length equals 13 residues. Germline CDR1 is MNHNS and CDR2 is SASEGT. As DNA, the CDR3 is TGTGCCAGTGGACCGGGACAGCGCTACGAGCAGTACTTC. Protein: CASGPGQRYEQYF.

By its share, this clone is medium-sized. The J gene is TRBJ2-7, the V gene TRBV28; TRBD1 or TRBD2 may be the D gene (5 bases each). Trimming took 7 bases from V and 4 from J, leaving 8 bases between them. CDR1 and CDR2 from the germline V gene are MDHEN and SYDVKM. There are 11 residues in the CDR3. CDR3 sequence: CASMGVYEQYF. For the CDR3, the DNA is TGTGCCAGCATGGGGGTGTACGAGCAGTACTTC.

The V gene is TRBV5-6, the J gene TRBJ1-2; D is unresolved. The CDR3 is made up of 14 amino acids. V gave up 4 bases and J gave up 0 bases, with 10 bases separating them. CDR1 is SGHDT, CDR2 YYEEEE, per germline. As DNA, the CDR3 is TGTGCCAGCAGCCCCCCCGGAGCTAACTATGGCTACACCTTC. It specifies CASSPPGANYGYTF.

This chain uses TRBV27 with TRBJ2-7; 10 nucleotides match TRBD2. The germline CDR1 and CDR2 sequences are MNHEY and SMNVEV (reference sequence). The CDR3 covers 16 residues. With 3 bases clipped from V and 0 bases from J, the junction kept 5 bases outside the gene matches. CDR3 sequence: CASSFSSSGSSYEQYF. The CDR3, as DNA: TGTGCCAGCAGTTTTTCCTCTAGCGGGAGCTCCTACGAGCAGTACTTC.

The chain employs TRBV29-1 and TRBJ2-7; D perhaps matches TRBD1 (5 bases). Germline CDR1 SQVTM, CDR2 ANQGSEA. Trimming stripped 7 bases from V and 4 bases from J, with 11 bases between. There are 11 residues in the CDR3. This chain's CDR3 is CSARQLYEQYF. The CDR3 nucleotides are TGCAGCGCCAGACAGCTATACGAGCAGTACTTC.

This clone was observed a handful of times. The chain recombines TRBV29-1 with TRBJ1-2, with a weak D call TRBD1 (5 bases). Germline CDR1 SQVTM, CDR2 ANQGSEA. V dropped 0 bases and J dropped 8 bases, with 10 bases sitting between them. This CDR3 has 12 residues. The CDR3 spells CSVEDQRGGYTF. Here the CDR3 DNA reads TGCAGCGTTGAAGATCAAAGGGGAGGCTACACCTTC.

This clone was recorded a few times. This sequence joins TRBV23-1 and TRBJ1-3; a weak D match, TRBD1 (5 bases). TRBV23-1 is placed among ORFs of uncertain function. The CDR3 is 15 amino acids. Trimming left V 4 bases short and J 0 bases short, with 10 bases between. CDR3 residues: CASSPRVLSGNTIYF. The CDR3 nucleotides are TGCGCCAGCAGTCCCAGGGTGCTCTCTGGAAACACCATATATTTT.

V and J are TRBV28 and TRBJ2-7; D uncertain. The CDR3 runs to 11 residues. V was cut by 8 bases and J by 0 bases, with 5 bases left in between. CDR1 is MDHEN and CDR2 is SYDVKM in the germline V gene. CDR3 loop: CASGDSYEQYF. In DNA form, the CDR3 reads TGTGCCAGCGGGGACTCCTACGAGCAGTACTTC.

This clone was picked up a small number of times. V is TRBV4-1 and J is TRBJ1-2, with D uncertain. The V gene lost 0 bases and the J gene lost 9 bases, with 11 bases spanning the gap. From germline, CDR1 is MGHRA and CDR2 YSYEKL. CDR3 size: 13 residues. In nucleotides, the CDR3 is TGCGCCAGCAGCCAAGATCCGGCGTCTCGCTACACCTTC. Protein: CASSQDPASRYTF.

This chain connects TRBV5-1 to TRBJ2-7; no definite D call. The CDR3 has 16 amino acids. Trimming removed 0 bases from V and 0 bases from J, with 13 bases in between. Germline V CDR1 and CDR2: SGHRS, YFSETQ. The CDR3 DNA sequence: TGCGCCAGCAGCTTGGCCTCTTCATCGAGCTCCTACGAGCAGTACTTC. Protein product: CASSLASSSSSYEQYF.

The V gene is TRBV18, the J gene TRBJ2-7; 11 nucleotides agree with TRBD2. The length of the CDR3 is 15 residues. Trimming at V came to 2 bases and at J to 6 bases, leaving 6 bases not matched to a gene. Germline V gene data show CDR1 as KGHSH and CDR2 as LQKENI. CDR3 amino acids: CASSPGTSGEREQYF. In DNA, the CDR3 is TGTGCCAGCTCACCAGGGACTAGCGGAGAACGCGAGCAGTACTTC.

The chain recombines TRBV5-1 with TRBJ2-7; a weak D match, TRBD2 (5 bases). The germline CDR1 and CDR2 sequences are SGHRS and YFSETQ. The CDR3 runs to 15 residues. V lost 0 bases, J lost 7 bases, and 17 bases lay in between. The CDR3 reads CASSLEPLASGEQYF. The CDR3 nucleotides are TGCGCCAGCAGCTTGGAACCGTTAGCATCGGGGGAGCAGTACTTC.

CDR3 sequence (DNA): TGTGCCAGCAGTTTTCGGTTGGAGAACACTGAAGCTTTCTTT. Its translation: CASSFRLENTEAFF. The J gene is TRBJ1-1, the V gene TRBV28; no clear D gene. In germline, CDR1 is MDHEN, CDR2 SYDVKM. Deletions cut 3 bases from V and 1 base from J, with 9 bases between. The CDR3 totals 14 residues.